These 6 T cell receptor beta chains were all obtained from the same sample, sequenced in a study of cytomegalovirus exposure and HLA in healthy donors. This PCR relied on a set of 60 Vbeta primers and 13 Jbeta primers. The assay was immunoSEQ multiplex PCR, and TCRdb's table has in-frame clones only and misses some. The sample lists about 110,000 clones, around 76% occurring once. The material sequenced was PBMCs. The receptors derive from a man aged 30 to 39 in good health and CMV-seropositive.

The chain joins TRBV6-1 to TRBJ2-1; D possibly corresponds to TRBD1 (6 bases). CDR3 length: 14 residues. Germline CDR1 MNHNS, CDR2 SASEGT. V was pared by 6 bases and J by 3 bases, with 12 bases between. CDR3 DNA: TGTGCCAGCAGAAGACAGGCGTTCTACAATGAGCAGTTCTTC. Protein: CASRRQAFYNEQFF.

The chain uses TRBV4-1 and TRBJ2-5; D may be TRBD1 (5 bases). The end of the DNA aligns better with TRBJ2-7, so the J call may be wrong. The length of the CDR3 is 16 residues. Germline CDR1 is MGHRA and CDR2 is YSYEKL. The CDR3 sequence: CASSQGQGDSYYEQYF. As DNA, the CDR3 is TGCGCCAGCAGCCAAGGGCAGGGTGACTCCTATTACGAGCAGTACTTC.

This clone has more than one count but fewer than ten. The rearrangement uses TRBV5-1 and TRBJ1-2; D might be TRBD1 (5 bases). The CDR3 runs to 16 residues. Trimming shortened V by 4 bases and J by 3 bases, and 19 bases separated the two germline ends. The germline V gene encodes CDR1 SGHRS and CDR2 YFSETQ. CDR3 sequence reads: CASSPGGAGVDYGYTF. In nucleotides, the CDR3 is TGCGCCAGCAGCCCCGGTGGGGCAGGAGTCGACTATGGCTACACCTTC.

This chain links TRBV4-3 with TRBJ2-5, with TRBD2 matching 12 bases. CDR1 is LGHNA, CDR2 YSLEER, per germline. The CDR3 length is 16 residues. The ends lost 1 base at V and 11 bases at J; junction bases unmatched: 11. CDR3 bases: TGCGCCAGCAGCCAAGTACTAGCGGGGGGTTTCGGGGAGCAGTACTTC. Translated: CASSQVLAGGFGEQYF.

This clone was seen more than once but under ten times. V and J are TRBV14 and TRBJ1-2; no definite D call. Germline values: CDR1 SGHDN, CDR2 FVKESK. This CDR3 has 14 residues. Trimming removed 1 base at V and 4 bases at J, with 10 bases between. Here the CDR3 reads CASSQAGEGYGYTF. The CDR3 nucleotides are TGTGCCAGCAGCCAAGCCGGGGAGGGCTATGGCTACACCTTC.

The V and J genes are TRBV5-1 and TRBJ1-1; TRBD1 matches at 9 bases. The length of the CDR3 is 14 residues. Losses at the gene ends were 4 bases for V and 5 bases for J; bases not matched to a gene: 6. From germline, CDR1 is SGHRS and CDR2 YFSETQ. The CDR3 spells CASSPYRGQTEAFF. The CDR3 bases are TGCGCCAGCAGCCCATACAGGGGGCAGACTGAAGCTTTCTTT.